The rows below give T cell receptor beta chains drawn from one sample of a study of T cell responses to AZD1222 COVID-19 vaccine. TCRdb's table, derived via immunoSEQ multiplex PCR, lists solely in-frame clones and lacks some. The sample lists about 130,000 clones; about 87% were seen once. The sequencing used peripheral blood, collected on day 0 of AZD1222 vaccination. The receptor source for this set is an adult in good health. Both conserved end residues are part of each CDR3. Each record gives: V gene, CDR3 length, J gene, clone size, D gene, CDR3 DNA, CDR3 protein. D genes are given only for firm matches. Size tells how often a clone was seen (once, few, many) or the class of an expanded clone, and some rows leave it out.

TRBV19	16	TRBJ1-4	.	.	TGTGCCAGTAGCCCGCGGGGAGGGTCAACTAATGAAAAACTGTTTTTT	CASSPRGGSTNEKLFF
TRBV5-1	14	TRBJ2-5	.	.	TGCGCCAGCAGCCCCGGGACCCTACAAGAGACCCAGTACTTC	CASSPGTLQETQYF
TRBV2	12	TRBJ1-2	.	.	TGTGCCAGCTACGAGGGGAACTATGGCTACACCTTC	CASYEGNYGYTF
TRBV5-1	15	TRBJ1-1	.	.	TGCGCCAGCAGGGGTTCGGGGGATTACGGGACTGAAGCTTTCTTT	CASRGSGDYGTEAFF
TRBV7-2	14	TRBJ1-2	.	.	TGTGCCAGCAGCTTCGGAGAGGGGAACTATGGCTACACCTTC	CASSFGEGNYGYTF
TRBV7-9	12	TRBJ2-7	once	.	TGTGCCAGCAGCTCGGATCCGAACGAGCAGTACTTC	CASSSDPNEQYF
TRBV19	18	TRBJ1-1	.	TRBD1	TGTGCCAGTAGTGTACATCGGGACAGGGGGCTGGAGAACACTGAAGCTTTCTTT	CASSVHRDRGLENTEAFF
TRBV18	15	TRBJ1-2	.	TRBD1	TGTGCCAGCTCACCACCTGGGCAGGGGGCGAATGGCTACACCTTC	CASSPPGQGANGYTF
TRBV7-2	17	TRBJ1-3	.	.	TGTGCCAGCAGCTTAGCGGGGACACCGAGCTCTGGAAACACCATATATTTT	CASSLAGTPSSGNTIYF
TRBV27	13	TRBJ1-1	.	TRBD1	TGTGCCAGCAGGCACCCAGGGGGCACTGAAGCTTTCTTT	CASRHPGGTEAFF
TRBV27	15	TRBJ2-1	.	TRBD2	TGTGCCAGCAGTCTCGGGACTAGCGGGAGCGATGAGCAGTTCTTC	CASSLGTSGSDEQFF
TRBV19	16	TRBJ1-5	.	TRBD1	TGTGCCAGTAGTTTCACCGGGACAGGGGTAAATCAGCCCCAGCATTTT	CASSFTGTGVNQPQHF
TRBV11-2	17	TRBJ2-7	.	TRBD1	TGTGCCAGCAGTGACGGTGAGGGGGGACAGGGGTCCTACGAGCAGTACTTC	CASSDGEGGQGSYEQYF
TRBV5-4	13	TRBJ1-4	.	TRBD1	TGTGCCAGCAGGGGGACAGGGTCTGAAAAACTGTTTTTT	CASRGTGSEKLFF
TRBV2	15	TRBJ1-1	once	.	TGTGCCAGCACCAAAGACAGGTTAATGAACACTGAAGCTTTCTTT	CASTKDRLMNTEAFF
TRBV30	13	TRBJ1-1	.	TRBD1	TGTGCCTGGAACCGGGACAGGGCTTCTGAAGCTTTCTTT	CAWNRDRASEAFF
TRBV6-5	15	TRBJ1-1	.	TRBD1	TGTGCCAGCAGGAGTGACAGGGGGATTTTATCTGAAGCTTTCTTT	CASRSDRGILSEAFF
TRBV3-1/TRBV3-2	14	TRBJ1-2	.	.	TGTGCCAGCAGCCCCGGGGGGGGCGGCTATGGCTACACCTTC	CASSPGGGGYGYTF
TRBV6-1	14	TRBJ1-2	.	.	TGTGCCAGCAGTGAAGCTGGGGGGGGGTATGGCTACACCTTC	CASSEAGGGYGYTF
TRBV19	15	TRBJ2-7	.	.	TGTGCCAGTAGCCCAGAGGGCCGTGGGTATTTCGAGCAGTACTTC	CASSPEGRGYFEQYF
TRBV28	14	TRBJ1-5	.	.	TGTGCCAGCAGTTTTCGGGGAGTAAATCAGCCCCAGCATTTT	CASSFRGVNQPQHF
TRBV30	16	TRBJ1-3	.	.	TGTGCCTGGAGCCCCCCGTGGGGGGTCTCTGGAAACACCATATATTTT	CAWSPPWGVSGNTIYF
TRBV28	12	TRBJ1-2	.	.	TGTGCCAGCAGTTTAAGGGCCGGCGGCTACACCTTC	CASSLRAGGYTF
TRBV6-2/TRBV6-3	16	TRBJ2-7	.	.	TGTGCCAGCAGTTACCCGGGCGGAAGGCGGGACTACGAGCAGTACTTC	CASSYPGGRRDYEQYF
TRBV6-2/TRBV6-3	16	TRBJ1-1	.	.	TGTGCCAGCAGTTTACCTTACAGGGTCGAGGGGACTGAAGCTTTCTTT	CASSLPYRVEGTEAFF
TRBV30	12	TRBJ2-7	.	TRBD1	TGTGCCTGGGGTTCTTCGACAGGGGAGCAGTACTTC	CAWGSSTGEQYF
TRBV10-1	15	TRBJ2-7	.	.	TGCGCCAGCGCGATTCGAGAAGGTCCCACCTACGAGCAGTACTTC	CASAIREGPTYEQYF
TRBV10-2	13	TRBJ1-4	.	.	TGCGCCAGCAGTGAGTCGACGAGGGAAAAACTGTTTTTT	CASSESTREKLFF
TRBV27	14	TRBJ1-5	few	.	TGTGCCAGCAGTTTCCGGGGTAGCAATCAGCCCCAGCATTTT	CASSFRGSNQPQHF
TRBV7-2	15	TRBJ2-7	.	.	TGTGCCAGCAGCGTAGAGTCCGGGACAACCTACGAGCAGTACTTC	CASSVESGTTYEQYF
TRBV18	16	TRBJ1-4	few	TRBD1	TGTGCCAGCTCACCACCGTCAGGGGGAATTACTGAAAAACTGTTTTTT	CASSPPSGGITEKLFF
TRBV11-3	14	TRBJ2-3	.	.	TGTGCCAGCAGCTTAATTGGGCAAACAGATACGCAGTATTTT	CASSLIGQTDTQYF
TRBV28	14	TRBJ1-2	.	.	TGTGCCAGCACCCTCGGGACTCCCGGCTATGGCTACACCTTC	CASTLGTPGYGYTF
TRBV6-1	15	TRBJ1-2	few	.	TGTGCCAGCAGTGAATCTGTCTGGCGGGGGGCCGGCTACACCTTC	CASSESVWRGAGYTF
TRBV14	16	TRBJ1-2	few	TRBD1	TGTGCCAGCAGCCTATCCGGGACAGGGGGCTTCTATGGCTACACCTTC	CASSLSGTGGFYGYTF
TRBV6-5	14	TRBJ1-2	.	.	TGTGCCAGCCGGTCAGGGTTTATTTTATATGGCTACACCTTC	CASRSGFILYGYTF
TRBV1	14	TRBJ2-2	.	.	TGCACCAGCAGCCAGGTTAGGGGCACCGGGGAGCTGTTTTTT	CTSSQVRGTGELFF
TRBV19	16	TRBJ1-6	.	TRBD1	TGTGCCAGTAGTATTCTCGCGACAGGGATTAATTCACCCCTCCACTTT	CASSILATGINSPLHF
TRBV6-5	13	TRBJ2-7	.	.	TGTGCCAGCAGCATACTGACTAGTGGGGAGCAGTACTTC	CASSILTSGEQYF
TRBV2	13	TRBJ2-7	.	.	TGTGCCAGCACCGACCCGGGTCTCTACGAGCAGTACTTC	CASTDPGLYEQYF
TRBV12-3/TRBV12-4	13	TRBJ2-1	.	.	TGTGCCAGCAGTTCGCGACGCATCAATGAGCAGTTCTTC	CASSSRRINEQFF
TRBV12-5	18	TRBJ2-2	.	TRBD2	TGTGCTAGTGGTTTGATCTTAGCGGGGGTCAAAAACACCGGGGAGCTGTTTTTT	CASGLILAGVKNTGELFF
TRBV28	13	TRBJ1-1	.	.	TGTGCCAGCAGTTCCCCAAACAGGGAGCAAGCTTTCTTT	CASSSPNREQAFF
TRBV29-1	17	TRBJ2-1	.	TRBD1	TGCAGCGTTGACTCTGCCCAGGGGGCCCCATCCTACAATGAGCAGTTCTTC	CSVDSAQGAPSYNEQFF
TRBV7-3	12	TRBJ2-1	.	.	TGTGCCAGCAGCTTTGATAGGGAGGAGCAGTTCTTC	CASSFDREEQFF
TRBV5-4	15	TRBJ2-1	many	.	TGTGCCAGCAGCTTTGACAGAAGCTCCTACAATGAGCAGTTCTTC	CASSFDRSSYNEQFF
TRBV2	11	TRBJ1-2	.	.	TGTGCCAGCAGTGAAGCTCTCCCCTACACCTTC	CASSEALPYTF
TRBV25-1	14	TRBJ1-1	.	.	TGTGCCAGCAGTGAATGGCTGGGGAACACTGAAGCTTTCTTT	CASSEWLGNTEAFF
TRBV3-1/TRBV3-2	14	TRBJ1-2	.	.	TGTGCCAGCAGCCCACGTGATTGTGGGCTGGGCTACACCTTC	CASSPRDCGLGYTF
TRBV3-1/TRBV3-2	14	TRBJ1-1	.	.	TGTGCCAGCAGCCACCTGGGCCAGAACACTGAAGCTTTCTTT	CASSHLGQNTEAFF
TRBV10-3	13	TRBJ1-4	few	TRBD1	TGTGCCATCAGGGGAGACAGGGGGGAAAAACTGTTTTTT	CAIRGDRGEKLFF
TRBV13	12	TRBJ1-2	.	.	TGTGCCAGCAGCGGGTGGGACTATGGCTACACCTTC	CASSGWDYGYTF
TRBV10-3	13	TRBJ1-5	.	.	TGTGCCATCACCGACAGAAGCAATCAGCCCCAGCATTTT	CAITDRSNQPQHF
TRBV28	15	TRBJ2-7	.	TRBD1	TGTGCCAGCAGCCGTGGGACAGGGCAGAGGAACGAGCAGTACTTC	CASSRGTGQRNEQYF
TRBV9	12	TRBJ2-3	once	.	TGTGCCAGCAGCGCCGGAACGCTTACGCAGTATTTT	CASSAGTLTQYF